The sequence of this T cell receptor (beta chain) was determined in a study of PD-1 blockade in mismatch repair-deficient tumors. Regarding time point: approximately ten-day in vitro stimulation with candidate neoantigen peptide 7. Concerning this clone: What it binds is not known.

Produced via immunoSEQ multiplex PCR; TCRdb's table is partial and in-frame only. The data contain thousands of clones, approximately 88% of them singletons. The sequence was collected from an adult with mismatch repair-deficient cancer. The sequencing used cells cultured in vitro, collected from a patient treated with pembrolizumab.

The CDR3, as DNA: TGTGCCAGCAGCTTGTATTTTACGGGGAAGACCCAGTACTTC. Translated, it gives CASSLYFTGKTQYF. The rearrangement links TRBV5-8 to TRBJ2-5; TRBD2 is a possible D gene (5 bases). V dropped 1 base and J dropped 6 bases, with 13 bases sitting between them. The CDR3 sequence is 14 residues long. Germline V lookup: CDR1 SGHTS, CDR2 YDEGEE.